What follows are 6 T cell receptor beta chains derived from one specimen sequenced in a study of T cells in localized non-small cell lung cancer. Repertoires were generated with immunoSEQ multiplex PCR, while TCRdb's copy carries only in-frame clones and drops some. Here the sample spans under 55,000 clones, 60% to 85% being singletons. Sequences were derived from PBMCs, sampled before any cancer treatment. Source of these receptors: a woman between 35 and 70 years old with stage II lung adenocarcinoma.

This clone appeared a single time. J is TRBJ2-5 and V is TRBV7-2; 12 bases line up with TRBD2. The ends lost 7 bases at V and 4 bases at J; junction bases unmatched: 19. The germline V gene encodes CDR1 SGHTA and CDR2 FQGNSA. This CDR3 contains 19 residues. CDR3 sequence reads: CASTLFSGALAGGIETQYF. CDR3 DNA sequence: TGTGCCAGCACCTTGTTTTCGGGGGCACTAGCGGGGGGTATAGAGACCCAGTACTTC. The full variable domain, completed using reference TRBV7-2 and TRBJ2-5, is GAGVSQSPSNKVTEKGKDVELRCDPISGHTALYWYRQSLGQGLEFLIYFQGNSAPDKSGLPSDRFSAERTGGSVSTLTIQRTQQEDSAVYLCASTLFSGALAGGIETQYFGPGTRLLVL.

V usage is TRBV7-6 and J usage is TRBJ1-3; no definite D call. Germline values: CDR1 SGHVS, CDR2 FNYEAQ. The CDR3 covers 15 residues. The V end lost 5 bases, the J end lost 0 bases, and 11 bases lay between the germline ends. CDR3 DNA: TGTGCCAGCAGCGTTGACCCCAGCTCTGGAAACACCATATATTTT. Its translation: CASSVDPSSGNTIYF.

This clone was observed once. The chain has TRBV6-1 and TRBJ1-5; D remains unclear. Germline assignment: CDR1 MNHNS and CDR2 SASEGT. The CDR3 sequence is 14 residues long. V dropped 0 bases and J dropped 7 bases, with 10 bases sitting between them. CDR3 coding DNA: TGTGCCAGCAGTGAAGCATTGAGCAGGCAGCCCCAGCATTTT. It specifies CASSEALSRQPQHF.

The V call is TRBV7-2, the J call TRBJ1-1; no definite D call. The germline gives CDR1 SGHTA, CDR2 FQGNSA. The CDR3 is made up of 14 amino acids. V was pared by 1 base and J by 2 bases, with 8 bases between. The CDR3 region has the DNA TGTGCCAGCAGCTTAGAACAGAGAAACACTGAAGCTTTCTTT. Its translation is CASSLEQRNTEAFF. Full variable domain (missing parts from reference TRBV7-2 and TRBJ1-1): GAGVSQSPSNKVTEKGKDVELRCDPISGHTALYWYRQSLGQGLEFLIYFQGNSAPDKSGLPSDRFSAERTGGSVSTLTIQRTQQEDSAVYLCASSLEQRNTEAFFGQGTRLTVV.

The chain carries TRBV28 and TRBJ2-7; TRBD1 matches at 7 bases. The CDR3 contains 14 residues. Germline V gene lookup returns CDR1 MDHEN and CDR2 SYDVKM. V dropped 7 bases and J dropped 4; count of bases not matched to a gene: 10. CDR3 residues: CASNLRQGKYEQYF. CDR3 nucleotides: TGTGCCAGCAACCTACGACAGGGAAAGTACGAGCAGTACTTC.

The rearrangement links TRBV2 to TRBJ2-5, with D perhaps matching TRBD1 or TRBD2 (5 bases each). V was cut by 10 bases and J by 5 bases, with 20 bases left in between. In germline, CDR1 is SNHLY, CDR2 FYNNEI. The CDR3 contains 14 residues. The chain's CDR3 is CAIKEGRGEETQYF. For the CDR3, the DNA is TGTGCCATCAAGGAAGGAAGGGGAGAGGAGACCCAGTACTTC.